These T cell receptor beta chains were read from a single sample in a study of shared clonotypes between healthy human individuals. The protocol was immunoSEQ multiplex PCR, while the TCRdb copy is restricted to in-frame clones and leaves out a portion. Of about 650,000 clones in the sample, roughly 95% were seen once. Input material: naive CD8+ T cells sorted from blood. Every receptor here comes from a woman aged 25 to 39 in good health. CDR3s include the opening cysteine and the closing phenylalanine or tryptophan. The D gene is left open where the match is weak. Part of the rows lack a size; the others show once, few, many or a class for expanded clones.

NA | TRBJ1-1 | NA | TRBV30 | TGTGCCGGGGAAAGGACGGGGATGAACACTGAAGCTTTCTTT | CAGERTGMNTEAFF
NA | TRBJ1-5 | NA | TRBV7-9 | TGTGCCAGCAGCCTAGCTGGGGCTGATCAGCCCCAGCATTTT | CASSLAGADQPQHF
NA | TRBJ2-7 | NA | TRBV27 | TGTGCCAGCAGTGTCTCCCCTGTATACGAGCAGTACTTC | CASSVSPVYEQYF
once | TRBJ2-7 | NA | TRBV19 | TGTGCCAGTAGTGAATCTGACGGACTAAACTACGAGCAGTACTTC | CASSESDGLNYEQYF
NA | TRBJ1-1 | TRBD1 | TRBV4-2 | TGTGCCAGCAGCAAAAGGGGCCCAGGGGGCGCGGGCACTGAAGCTTTCTTT | CASSKRGPGGAGTEAFF
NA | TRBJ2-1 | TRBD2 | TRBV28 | TGTGCCAGCAGAGAGACTAGCGGGGTTGTCTATGAGCAGTTCTTC | CASRETSGVVYEQFF
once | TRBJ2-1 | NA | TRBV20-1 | TGCAGTGCTAGAGTAGTCAATGAGCAGTTCTTC | CSARVVNEQFF
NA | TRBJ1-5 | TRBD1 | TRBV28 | TGTGCCAGCAGTTTAGAGGGGGCGAGTCAGCCCCAGCATTTT | CASSLEGASQPQHF
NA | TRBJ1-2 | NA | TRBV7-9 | TGTGCCAGCAGCTTATGGGACGGCTACACCTTC | CASSLWDGYTF
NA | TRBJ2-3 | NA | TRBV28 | TGTGCCAGCAGTTCCCCCCCGGACTACCCTCACGACACGCAGTATTTT | CASSSPPDYPHDTQYF
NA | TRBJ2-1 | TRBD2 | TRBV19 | TGTGCCAGTAGCCTGCGTGTGACTAGCGGGAGGGCCCGGGATGAGCAGTTCTTC | CASSLRVTSGRARDEQFF
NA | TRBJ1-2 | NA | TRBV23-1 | TGCGCCAGCAGTCAATCGAATCTTGGCTACACCTTC | CASSQSNLGYTF
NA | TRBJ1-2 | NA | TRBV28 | TGTGCCAGCAGCCCTCAGACAGAGCTCGATTATGGCTACACCTTC | CASSPQTELDYGYTF
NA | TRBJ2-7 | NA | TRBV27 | TGTGCCAGCAGTTTAGGGGGGAGCTACGAGCAGTACTTC | CASSLGGSYEQYF
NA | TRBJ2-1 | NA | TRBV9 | TGTGCCAGCAGCTCAATAGGGGTTGAGCAGTTCTTC | CASSSIGVEQFF
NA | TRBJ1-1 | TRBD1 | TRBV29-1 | TGCAGCGTTACAGGGGGCACTGAAGCTTTCTTT | CSVTGGTEAFF
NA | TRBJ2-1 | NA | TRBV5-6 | TGTGCCAGCAGCTCAAGGGGGGGTTTGAATGAGCAGTTCTTC | CASSSRGGLNEQFF
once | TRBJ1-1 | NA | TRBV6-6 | TGTGCCAGCAGTTACTCGATACGATTGGAGGAAGCTTTCTTT | CASSYSIRLEEAFF
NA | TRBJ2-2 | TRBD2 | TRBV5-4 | TGTGCCAGCAGCTTCGGGACTAGTTATTACACCGGGGAGCTGTTTTTT | CASSFGTSYYTGELFF
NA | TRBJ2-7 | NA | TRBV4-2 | TGTGCCAGCAGCCAAGAGGGGCGGGCCTCCTACGAGCAGTACTTC | CASSQEGRASYEQYF
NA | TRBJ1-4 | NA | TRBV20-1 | TGCAGTGCTATTGAATGGGAAAAACTGTTTTTT | CSAIEWEKLFF
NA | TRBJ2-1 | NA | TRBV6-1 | TGTGCCAGCAGTGAACCCGCAATCTCCTACAATGAGCAGTTCTTC | CASSEPAISYNEQFF
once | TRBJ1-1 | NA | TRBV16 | TGTGCCAGCAGCCAATCCACAGTAGCTGAAGCTTTCTTT | CASSQSTVAEAFF
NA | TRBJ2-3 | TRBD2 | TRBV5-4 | TGTGCCAGCAGCGCAAGTCTAGCGGGAGTATCAGATACGCAGTATTTT | CASSASLAGVSDTQYF
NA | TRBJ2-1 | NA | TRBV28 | TGTGCCAGCAGTTTCTGGAGTGGTGAGCAGTTCTTC | CASSFWSGEQFF
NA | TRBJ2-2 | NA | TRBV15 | TGTGCCACCACCTCCCGGGGTACCACCGGGGAGCTGTTTTTT | CATTSRGTTGELFF
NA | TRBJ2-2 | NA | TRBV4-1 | TGCGCCAGCAGCCTAGGACCTTTAACCGGGGAGCTGTTTTTT | CASSLGPLTGELFF
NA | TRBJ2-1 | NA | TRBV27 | TGTGCCAGCAGTTTAAGGTGGGGTGAGCAGTTCTTC | CASSLRWGEQFF
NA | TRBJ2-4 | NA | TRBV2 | TGTGCCAGCTTTCAGGGGGAGGGCAAAAACATTCAGTACTTC | CASFQGEGKNIQYF
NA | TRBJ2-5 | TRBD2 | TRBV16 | TGTCTGCCGGCCCCCAGGACTAGCGGGAGGGATTACCAAGAGACCCAGTACTTC | CLPAPRTSGRDYQETQYF
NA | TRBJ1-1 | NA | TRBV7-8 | TGTGCCAGCAGCTTGGGGATGAACACTGAAGCTTTCTTT | CASSLGMNTEAFF
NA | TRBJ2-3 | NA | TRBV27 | TGTGCCAGCAGTCCACGCGGAGACAGCACAGATACGCAGTATTTT | CASSPRGDSTDTQYF
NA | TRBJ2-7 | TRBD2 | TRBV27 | TGTGCCAGCACGGATCGGGCGGGAGGTCAGGAGCAGTACTTC | CASTDRAGGQEQYF
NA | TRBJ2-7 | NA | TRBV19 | TGTGCCAGTAGTATAGACAACTCCTACGAGCAGTACTTC | CASSIDNSYEQYF
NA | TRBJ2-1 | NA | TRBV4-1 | TGCGCCAGCAGCCGCCAATGGCAGGGGGGGGACAATGAGCAGTTCTTC | CASSRQWQGGDNEQFF
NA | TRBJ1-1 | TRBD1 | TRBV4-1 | TGCGCCAGCAGCCAAGAGGGACAGGGTGGAACTGAAGCTTTCTTT | CASSQEGQGGTEAFF
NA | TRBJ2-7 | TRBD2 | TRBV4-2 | TGTGCCAGCAGCCCAACTGGAGGGACTAGTGGTTTGGAGCAGTACTTC | CASSPTGGTSGLEQYF
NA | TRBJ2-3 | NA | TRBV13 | TGTGCCAGCAGCTTAGGGGTCACAGATACGCAGTATTTT | CASSLGVTDTQYF
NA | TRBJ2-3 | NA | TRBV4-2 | TGTGCCAGCAGCCAAGACGAGCGAGAGAGAGAATCAAGCACAGATACGCAGTATTTT | CASSQDERERESSTDTQYF